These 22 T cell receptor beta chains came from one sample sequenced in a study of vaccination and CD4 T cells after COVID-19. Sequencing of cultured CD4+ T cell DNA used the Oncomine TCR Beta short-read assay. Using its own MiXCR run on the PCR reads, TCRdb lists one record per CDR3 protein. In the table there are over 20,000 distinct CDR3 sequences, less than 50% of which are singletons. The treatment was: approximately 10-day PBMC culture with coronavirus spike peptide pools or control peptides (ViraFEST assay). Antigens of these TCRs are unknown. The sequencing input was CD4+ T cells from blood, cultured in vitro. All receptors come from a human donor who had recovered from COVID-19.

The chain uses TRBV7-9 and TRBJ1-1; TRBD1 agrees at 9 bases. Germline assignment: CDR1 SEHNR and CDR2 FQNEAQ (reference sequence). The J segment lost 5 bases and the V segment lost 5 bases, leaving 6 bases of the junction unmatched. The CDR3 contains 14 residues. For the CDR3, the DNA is TGTGCCAGCAGCCTACAGGGGGCGCGGACTGAAGCTTTCTTT. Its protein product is CASSLQGARTEAFF.

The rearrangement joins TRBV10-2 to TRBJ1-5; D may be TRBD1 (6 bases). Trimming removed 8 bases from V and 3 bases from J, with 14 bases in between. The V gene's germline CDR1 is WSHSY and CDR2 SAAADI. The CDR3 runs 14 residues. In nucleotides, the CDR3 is TGCGCCAGCGGGGGGACAATAAACAATCAGCCCCAGCATTTT. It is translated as CASGGTINNQPQHF.

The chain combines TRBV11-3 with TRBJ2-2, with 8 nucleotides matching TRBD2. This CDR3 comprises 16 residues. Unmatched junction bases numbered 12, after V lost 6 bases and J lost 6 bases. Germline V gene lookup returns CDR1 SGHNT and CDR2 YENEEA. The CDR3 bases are TGTGCCAGCAGTACCGGTATTAGCGGGAAGGCCGGGGAGCTGTTTTTT. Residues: CASSTGISGKAGELFF.

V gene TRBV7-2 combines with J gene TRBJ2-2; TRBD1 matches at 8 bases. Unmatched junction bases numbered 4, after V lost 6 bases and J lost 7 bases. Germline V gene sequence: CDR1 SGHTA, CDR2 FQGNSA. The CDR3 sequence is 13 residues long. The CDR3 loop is CASSSGGYGELFF. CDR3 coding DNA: TGTGCCAGCAGTTCAGGGGGCTACGGGGAGCTGTTTTTT. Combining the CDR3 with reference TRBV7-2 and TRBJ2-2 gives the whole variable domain GAGVSQSPSNKVTEKGKDVELRCDPISGHTALYWYRQSLGQGLEFLIYFQGNSAPDKSGLPSDRFSAERTGGSVSTLTIQRTQQEDSAVYLCASSSGGYGELFFGEGSRLTVL.

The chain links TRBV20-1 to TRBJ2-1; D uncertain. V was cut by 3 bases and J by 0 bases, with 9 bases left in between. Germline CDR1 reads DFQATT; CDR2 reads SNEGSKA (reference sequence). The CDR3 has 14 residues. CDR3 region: CSARPYRSYNEQFF. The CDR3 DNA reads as TGCAGTGCTAGGCCCTACCGCTCCTACAATGAGCAGTTCTTC.

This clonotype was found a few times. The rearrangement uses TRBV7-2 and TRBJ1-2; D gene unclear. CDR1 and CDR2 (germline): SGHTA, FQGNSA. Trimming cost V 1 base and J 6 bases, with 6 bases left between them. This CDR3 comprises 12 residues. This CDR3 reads CASSLGSDGYTF. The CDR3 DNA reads TGTGCCAGCAGCTTAGGATCGGATGGCTACACCTTC.

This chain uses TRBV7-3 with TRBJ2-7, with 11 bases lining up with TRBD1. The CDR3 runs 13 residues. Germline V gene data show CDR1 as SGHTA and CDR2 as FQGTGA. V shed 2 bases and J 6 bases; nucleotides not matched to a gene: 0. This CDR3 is CASSLGTGGEQYF. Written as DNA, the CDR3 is TGTGCCAGCAGCTTAGGGACAGGGGGCGAGCAGTACTTC.

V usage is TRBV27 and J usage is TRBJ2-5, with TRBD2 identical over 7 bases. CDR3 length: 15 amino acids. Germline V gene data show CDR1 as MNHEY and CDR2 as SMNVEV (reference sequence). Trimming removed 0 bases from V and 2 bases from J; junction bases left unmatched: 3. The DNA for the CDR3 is TGTGCCAGCAGTTTATCCCGGGACTATCAAGAGACCCAGTACTTC. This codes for CASSLSRDYQETQYF.

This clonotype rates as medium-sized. CDR3 DNA: TGCAGTGCTAGCAAGACAGGGAGAGGAGATTCACCCCTCCACTTT. Protein: CSASKTGRGDSPLHF. This rearrangement joins TRBV20-1 to TRBJ1-6, with 7 bases lining up with TRBD1. The germline V gene encodes CDR1 DFQATT and CDR2 SNEGSKA (reference sequence). This CDR3 region has 15 residues. V lost 3 bases to trimming and J lost 8 bases; unmatched junction nucleotides: 10.

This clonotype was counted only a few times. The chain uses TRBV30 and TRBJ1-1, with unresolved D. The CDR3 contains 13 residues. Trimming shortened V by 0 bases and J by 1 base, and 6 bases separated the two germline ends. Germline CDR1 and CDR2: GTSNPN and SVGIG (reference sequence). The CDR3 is CAWSVPQNTEAFF. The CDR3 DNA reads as TGTGCCTGGAGTGTACCCCAGAACACTGAAGCTTTCTTT.

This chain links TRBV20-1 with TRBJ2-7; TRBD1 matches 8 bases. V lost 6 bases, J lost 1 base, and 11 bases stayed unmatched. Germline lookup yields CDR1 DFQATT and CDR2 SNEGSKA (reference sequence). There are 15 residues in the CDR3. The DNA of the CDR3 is TGCAGTGCCCTGCCGGGACAGGTCCCTTCCTACGAGCAGTACTTC. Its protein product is CSALPGQVPSYEQYF.

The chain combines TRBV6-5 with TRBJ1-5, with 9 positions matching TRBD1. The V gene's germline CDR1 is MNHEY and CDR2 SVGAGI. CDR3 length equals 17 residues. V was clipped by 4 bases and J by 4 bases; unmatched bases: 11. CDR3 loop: CASSLPGQGTGNQPQHF. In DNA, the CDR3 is TGTGCCAGCAGTTTGCCCGGACAGGGGACCGGAAATCAGCCCCAGCATTTT.

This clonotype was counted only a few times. The CDR3 region has the DNA TGCAGTGCTGCCCCTCCGACTAGCGGCTACAATGAGCAGTTCTTC. This gives the protein CSAAPPTSGYNEQFF. This chain uses TRBV20-1 with TRBJ2-1, with 9 positions matching TRBD2. J lost 3 bases, V lost 5 bases, and 8 bases had no gene match. CDR1 and CDR2 (germline): DFQATT, SNEGSKA (reference sequence). This CDR3 spans 15 amino acids.

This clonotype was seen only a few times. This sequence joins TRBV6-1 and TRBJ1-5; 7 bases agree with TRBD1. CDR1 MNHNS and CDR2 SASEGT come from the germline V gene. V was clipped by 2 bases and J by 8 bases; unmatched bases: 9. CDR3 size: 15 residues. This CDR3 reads CASSETGAEEEPQHF. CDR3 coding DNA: TGTGCCAGCAGTGAAACAGGGGCTGAAGAGGAGCCCCAGCATTTT.

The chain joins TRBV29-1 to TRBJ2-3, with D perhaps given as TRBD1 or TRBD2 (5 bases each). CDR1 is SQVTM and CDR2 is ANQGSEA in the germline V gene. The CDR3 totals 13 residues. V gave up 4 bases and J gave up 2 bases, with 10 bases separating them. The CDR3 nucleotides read TGCAGCGTTGCCCGGGACGACACAGATACGCAGTATTTT. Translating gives CSVARDDTDTQYF.

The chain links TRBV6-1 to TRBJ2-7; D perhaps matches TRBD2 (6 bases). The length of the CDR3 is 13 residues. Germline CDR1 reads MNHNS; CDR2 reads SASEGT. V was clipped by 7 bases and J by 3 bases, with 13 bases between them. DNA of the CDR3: TGTGCCAGCACCCGGGACTTTGGCTACGAGCAGTACTTC. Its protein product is CASTRDFGYEQYF.

In nucleotides, the CDR3 is TGTGCCTGGAGAATTACAGGGACCTCCTACGAGCAGTACTTC. Encoded protein: CAWRITGTSYEQYF. The chain carries TRBV30 and TRBJ2-7; D might be TRBD1 (6 bases). The germline V and J ends were trimmed by 3 bases and 0 bases, with 12 bases remaining between them. CDR1 is GTSNPN, CDR2 SVGIG, per germline (reference sequence). The CDR3 loop spans 14 amino acids. The whole variable domain, remainder taken from reference TRBV30 and TRBJ2-7, is SQTIHQWPATLVQPVGSPLSLECTVEGTSNPNLYWYRQAAGRGLQLLFYSVGIGQISSEVPQNLSASRPQDRQFILSSKKLLLSDSGFYLCAWRITGTSYEQYFGPGTRLTVT.

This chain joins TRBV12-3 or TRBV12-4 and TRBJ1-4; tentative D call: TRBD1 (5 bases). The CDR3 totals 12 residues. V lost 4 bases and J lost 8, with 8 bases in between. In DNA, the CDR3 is TGTGCCAGCAGTTGGGGGGGAGAAAAACTGTTTTTT. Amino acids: CASSWGGEKLFF.

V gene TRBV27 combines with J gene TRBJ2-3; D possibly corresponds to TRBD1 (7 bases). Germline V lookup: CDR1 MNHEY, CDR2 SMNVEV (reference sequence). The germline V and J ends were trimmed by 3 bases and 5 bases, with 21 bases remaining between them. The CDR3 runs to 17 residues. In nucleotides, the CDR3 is TGTGCCAGCAGTTTCAGGGGGGTCGGTGCATCAGTAGATACGCAGTATTTT. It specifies CASSFRGVGASVDTQYF.

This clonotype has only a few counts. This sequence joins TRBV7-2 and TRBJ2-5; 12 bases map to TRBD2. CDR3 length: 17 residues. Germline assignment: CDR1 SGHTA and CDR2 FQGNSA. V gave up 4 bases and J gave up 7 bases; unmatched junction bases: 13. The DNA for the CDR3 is TGTGCCAGCAGCTCTCGAGGACTAGCGGGGCCCACGGGGACCCAGTACTTC. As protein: CASSSRGLAGPTGTQYF.

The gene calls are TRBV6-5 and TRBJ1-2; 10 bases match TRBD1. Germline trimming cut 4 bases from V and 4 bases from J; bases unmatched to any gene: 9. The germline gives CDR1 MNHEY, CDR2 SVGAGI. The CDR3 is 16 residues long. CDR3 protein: CASSSPGQGSGYGYTF. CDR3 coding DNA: TGTGCCAGCAGTTCCCCGGGACAGGGGTCGGGCTATGGCTACACCTTC.

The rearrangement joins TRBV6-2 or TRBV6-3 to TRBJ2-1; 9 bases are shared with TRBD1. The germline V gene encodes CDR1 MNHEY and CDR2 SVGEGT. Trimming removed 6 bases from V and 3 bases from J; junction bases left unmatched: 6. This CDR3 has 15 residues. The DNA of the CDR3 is TGTGCCAGCAGCCCACCGGGACAGGGCTACAATGAGCAGTTCTTC. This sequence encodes CASSPPGQGYNEQFF.